These 3 T cell receptor beta chains share one sample of origin, sequenced in a study of tumor-infiltrating lymphocytes in primary liver carcinoma. Investigators took RNA and DNA out together from 20-30 mg of unsorted bulk tissue. The authors made TCR beta cDNA from around 500 ng total RNA with a constant-region primer. Three rounds of nested multiplex PCR with slightly modified ARM-PCR produced TCR beta libraries. TRBV1-TRBV30 forward primers and a C-beta reverse primer were used in the first two PCR rounds, which each ran for 9 to 10 cycles. A single record per CDR3 protein comes from TCRdb applying MiXCR to the multiplex PCR reads. In the table there are 45,000 to 55,000 distinct CDR3 sequences, about two thirds of which are singletons. Sequencing was done on a sample of liver tumor tissue from sampling region 5. Subset described: tumor region T5, tumor centre. The receptors were sampled from a man aged 40-55 years with primary liver carcinoma and hepatitis B virus infection.

Remarks on this clonotype: Since the CDR3 does not end with the conserved phenylalanine or tryptophan, this likely comes from a read error. The chain employs TRBV5-4 and TRBJ2-5; no clear D. Germline V gene sequence: CDR1 SGHNT, CDR2 YYREEE (reference sequence). The length of the CDR3 is 14 residues. The CDR3 region is CASNLSASLETQYL. CDR3 coding DNA: TGTGCCAGCAACTTGAGTGCCAGTTTGGAGACCCAGTACCTC.

A remark on this clonotype: Without the conserved terminal phenylalanine or tryptophan, this CDR3 likely stems from a read error. This chain links TRBV28 with TRBJ2-7; weak D call: TRBD2 (6 bases). Looked up from germline, CDR1 is MDHEN and CDR2 is SYDVKM. This CDR3 region has 13 residues. CDR3 residues: CSSSLGTAGEQYL. CDR3 nucleotide sequence: TGTTCCAGCAGTTTGGGGACGGCGGGAGAGCAGTACCTC.

Concerning this clonotype: A read error may explain this, as a much larger clone is one base away. The genes are TRBV5-4 and TRBJ2-2, with TRBD2 matching over 8 bases. J was trimmed by 9 bases and V by 3 bases; bases with no gene match: 13. Germline V gene sequence: CDR1 SGHNT, CDR2 YYREEE (reference sequence). There are 16 residues in the CDR3. DNA for the CDR3: TGTGCCAGCAGCTCGCGGGGAGCGGGAGAAACCAGGGAGCTGTTTTTT. It codes for CASSSRGAGETRELFF.